These 23 T cell receptor beta chains originate from one sample sequenced in a study of early T cells in non-severe SARS-CoV-2 infection (dated by TCRdb to the early 2020s). Library prep was done by 5' RACE. TCRdb lists the instrument as NextSeq 500. The public reads were run again by TCRdb, first through fastp at Q25 and then through MiXCR, and only productive beta chains were kept. For every CDR3 protein sequence, its rows merge into one entry that carries the most common genes and DNA. The sample yields around 53,000 distinct CDR3 sequences; around 10% were counted once. The biggest ten clones account for almost 8.5% of the sample. Sequenced material: whole blood. The receptors derive from an adult who was a healthcare worker with PCR-confirmed SARS-CoV-2 infection or an uninfected control (not recorded which).

This clonotype was recorded a few times. V and J are TRBV20-1 and TRBJ2-7; D gene unclear. Germline CDR1 is DFQATT and CDR2 is SNEGSKA (reference sequence). V lost 3 bases to trimming and J lost 1 base, with 10 bases between them. The CDR3 runs to 13 residues. The CDR3 DNA reads as TGCAGTGCTAGTTCCCCCTTTTCCTACGAGCAGTACTTC. Translating gives CSASSPFSYEQYF.

Here the CDR3 reads CASSLRYSYEQYF. In nucleotides, the CDR3 is TGTGCCAGCTCACTTCGATACTCCTACGAGCAGTACTTC. The chain employs TRBV18 and TRBJ2-7; no clear D. Germline loops: CDR1 KGHSH, CDR2 LQKENI. The CDR3 loop spans 13 amino acids. Trimming stripped 4 bases from V and 0 bases from J, with 7 bases between.

This clonotype has ten or more counts. The chain combines TRBV29-1 with TRBJ1-1, with no clear D. The CDR3 totals 11 residues. Germline values: CDR1 SQVTM, CDR2 ANQGSEA. The V and J ends lost 6 bases and 4 bases respectively, with 9 bases between them. CDR3 loop: CSVARTTEAFF. CDR3 nucleotides: TGCAGCGTCGCCCGTACCACTGAAGCTTTCTTT.

The chain joins TRBV12-3 or TRBV12-4 to TRBJ2-7; D not certain. V shed 1 base and J shed 4 bases, with 5 bases lying between them. There are 12 residues in the CDR3. CDR3 DNA: TGTGCCAGCAGTTTAGATCATTACGAGCAGTACTTC. Translated, it gives CASSLDHYEQYF.

CDR3 bases: TGTGCCAGCAGTCTAGCGGGGCTTCAAGAGACCCAGTACTTC. Protein: CASSLAGLQETQYF. This chain joins TRBV7-2 and TRBJ2-5; TRBD2 matches 9 bases. V shed 6 bases and J 2 bases; nucleotides not matched to a gene: 4. CDR1 is SGHTA and CDR2 is FQGNSA in the germline V gene. The CDR3 has 14 amino acids.

This clonotype was seen more than once but under ten times. The V call is TRBV6-6, the J call TRBJ2-5; D ambiguous. V was pared by 5 bases and J by 4 bases, with 14 bases between. This CDR3 spans 14 amino acids. The germline V gene encodes CDR1 MNHNY and CDR2 SVGAGI (reference sequence). In DNA form, the CDR3 reads TGTGCCAGCAGTATCGGTCCTCTCCCAGAGACCCAGTACTTC. It codes for CASSIGPLPETQYF.

This clonotype occurred a few times. The chain recombines TRBV19 with TRBJ2-5; 7 nucleotides line up with TRBD2. CDR3 length: 14 amino acids. With 4 bases clipped from V and 1 base from J, the junction kept 3 bases outside the gene matches. The germline V gene has CDR1 LNHDA and CDR2 SQIVND (reference sequence). Here the CDR3 reads CASSSGGLQETQYF. The CDR3 DNA reads as TGTGCCAGTAGTAGCGGGGGACTCCAAGAGACCCAGTACTTC.

This clonotype was seen ten or more times. The chain combines TRBV27 with TRBJ2-7; 8 bases fit TRBD1. The V and J ends lost 6 bases and 7 bases, in that order; junction bases with no gene match: 8. Germline CDR1 reads MNHEY; CDR2 reads SMNVEV (reference sequence). This CDR3 is 13 amino acids long. CDR3 protein: CASRGTGSGEQYF. The CDR3 coding sequence is TGTGCCAGCAGGGGGACAGGATCTGGAGAGCAGTACTTC.

In this sample, this clonotype turned up many times. This chain connects TRBV6-6 to TRBJ1-2; TRBD1 is a possible D gene (6 bases). This CDR3 is built from 15 residues. The germline gives CDR1 MNHNY, CDR2 SVGAGI (reference sequence). Trimming stripped 0 bases from V and 3 bases from J, with 11 bases between. This CDR3 reads CASSYSNRVDYGYTF. For the CDR3, the DNA is TGTGCCAGCAGTTACTCGAACAGGGTGGACTATGGCTACACCTTC.

This clonotype was counted between two and nine times. The chain employs TRBV29-1 and TRBJ2-5, with unresolved D. CDR1 SQVTM and CDR2 ANQGSEA come from the germline V gene. The ends were cut back, 2 bases at V and 7 bases at J, with 17 bases in the middle. This CDR3 comprises 14 residues. The CDR3 DNA is TGCAGCGTTGAAAGCCTGCCCGCCGGTGGGACCCAGTACTTC. Translating it yields CSVESLPAGGTQYF.

The sample holds many counts of this clonotype. The chain links TRBV7-9 to TRBJ2-4, with D unresolved. The CDR3 has 12 amino acids. The V gene lost 5 bases and the J gene lost 2 bases, with 4 bases spanning the gap. Germline V lookup: CDR1 SEHNR, CDR2 FQNEAQ (reference sequence). CDR3 DNA sequence: TGTGCCAGCAGCCCCCCCAAAAACATTCAGTACTTC. Protein product: CASSPPKNIQYF.

The rearrangement uses TRBV6-1 and TRBJ2-7, with D possibly TRBD1 on 5 matching bases. The CDR3 consists of 13 residues. Germline V CDR1 and CDR2: MNHNS, SASEGT. The V end lost 4 bases, the J end lost 1 base, and 8 bases lay between the germline ends. As DNA, the CDR3 is TGTGCCAGCAGTGGACAGACGTCCTACGAGCAGTACTTC. It is translated as CASSGQTSYEQYF.

This chain links TRBV12-3 or TRBV12-4 with TRBJ1-6, with a weak D call TRBD1 (6 bases). This CDR3 contains 16 residues. Trimming removed 5 bases at V and 2 bases at J, with 13 bases between. The CDR3 DNA reads TGTGCCAGCAGTAACAGGGTCCCTGCCTATAATTCACCCCTCCACTTT. This encodes CASSNRVPAYNSPLHF.

V is TRBV6-5 and J is TRBJ1-1; 8 bases align to TRBD1. Germline loops: CDR1 MNHEY, CDR2 SVGAGI. V lost 6 bases and J lost 1; bases outside the gene matches: 1. This CDR3 is 13 amino acids long. The CDR3 reads CASRQGANTEAFF. Written as DNA, the CDR3 is TGTGCCAGCAGGCAGGGGGCGAACACTGAAGCTTTCTTT.

The chain joins TRBV12-3 or TRBV12-4 to TRBJ1-5; tentative D call: TRBD1 (5 bases). This CDR3 is built from 15 residues. Trimming stripped 6 bases from V and 0 bases from J, with 12 bases between. CDR3 sequence reads: CASRGTGNSNQPQHF. CDR3 bases: TGTGCCAGCAGGGGGACTGGAAATAGCAATCAGCCCCAGCATTTT.

The sample holds many counts of this clonotype. This chain links TRBV29-1 with TRBJ2-1, with D possibly being TRBD2 (5 bases). Trimming cost V 4 bases and J 9 bases, with 13 bases left between them. The CDR3 totals 12 residues. Per germline, CDR1 SQVTM and CDR2 ANQGSEA. CDR3 in amino acids: CSVVAGGPEQFF. The DNA of the CDR3 is TGCAGCGTTGTGGCGGGCGGGCCTGAGCAGTTCTTC.

This clonotype was detected only a few times. The J gene is TRBJ2-1, the V gene TRBV7-9; D is possibly TRBD2 (6 bases). This CDR3 is built from 17 residues. Deletions cut 5 bases from V and 3 bases from J, with 20 bases between. Germline loops: CDR1 SEHNR, CDR2 FQNEAQ (reference sequence). CDR3 DNA sequence: TGTGCCAGCAGCCCTATAGAAGGAGGGACCCTCTACAATGAGCAGTTCTTC. It is translated as CASSPIEGGTLYNEQFF. Complete variable domain (other parts from reference TRBV7-9 and TRBJ2-1): DTGVSQNPRHKITKRGQNVTFRCDPISEHNRLYWYRQTLGQGPEFLTYFQNEAQLEKSRLLSDRFSAERPKGSFSTLEIQRTEQGDSAMYLCASSPIEGGTLYNEQFFGPGTRLTVL.

Only a few counts were recorded for this clonotype. The CDR3 region has the DNA TGTGCCAGCAGTGGGGGATTGACTAGCCAGGGCTACGAGCAGTACTTC. It specifies CASSGGLTSQGYEQYF. V usage is TRBV6-1 and J usage is TRBJ2-7, with TRBD2 matching over 7 bases. The CDR3 is 16 residues long. Germline V CDR1 and CDR2: MNHNS, SASEGT. Trimming cost V 4 bases and J 3 bases; bases outside gene matches: 12.

This clonotype was observed a few times. The rearrangement links TRBV29-1 to TRBJ1-1; D is unresolved. Per the germline V gene, CDR1 is SQVTM and CDR2 is ANQGSEA. V was shortened by 3 bases and J by 10 bases, with 12 bases between the two germline ends. The CDR3 runs to 11 residues. This chain's CDR3 is CSVDTDLGAFF. The CDR3 bases are TGCAGCGTTGATACGGACCTGGGAGCTTTCTTT.

This clonotype was recorded at least ten times. The chain is built from TRBV5-4 and TRBJ2-2, with a tentative D call TRBD2 (5 bases). The germline CDR1 and CDR2 sequences are SGHNT and YYREEE (reference sequence). Trimming removed 1 base from V and 3 bases from J, with 13 bases in between. This CDR3 contains 16 residues. The CDR3 region is CASSLRRERDTGELFF. The CDR3 DNA reads TGTGCCAGCAGCTTGCGCCGGGAAAGGGACACCGGGGAGCTGTTTTTT.

In regard to this clonotype: This may arise from a read error, as a much more abundant clone is one base away. The limits of the CDR3 on the DNA are not certain, so only TCRdb's listed CDR3 is given. The chain recombines TRBV10-3 with TRBJ2-7; the table's D gene call, TRBD1, was not cross checked with the DNA. Germline V gives CDR1 ENHRY, CDR2 SYGVKD. The CDR3 has 16 residues if both end residues are counted. The CDR3 loop reads CAISDPFGRGTYEQCF.

V and J are TRBV9 and TRBJ2-7, with D possibly TRBD2 on 5 matching bases. The germline CDR1 and CDR2 sequences are SGDLS and YYNGEE. V was shortened by 2 bases and J by 0 bases, with 12 bases between the two germline ends. The CDR3 extends over 15 amino acids. The chain's CDR3 is CASSVDYPSSYEQYF. The CDR3 nucleotides are TGTGCCAGCAGCGTTGACTATCCGAGCTCCTACGAGCAGTACTTC.

This clonotype came up many times. This chain links TRBV2 with TRBJ2-7, with D perhaps TRBD1 (5 bases). CDR3 length equals 15 residues. Deletions cut 4 bases from V and 0 bases from J, with 13 bases between. The germline CDR1 and CDR2 sequences are SNHLY and FYNNEI. The DNA for the CDR3 is TGTGCCAGCAGTGTGGAAGGGGTTCCCTCCTACGAGCAGTACTTC. This encodes CASSVEGVPSYEQYF.